Below are 2 T cell receptor beta chains sequenced from a single sample in a study of T cells in localized non-small cell lung cancer (dated by TCRdb to about 2020). The library was built by means of the immunoSEQ multiplex PCR assay. TCRdb mirrors the immuneACCESS table, restricted to in-frame sequences. Some clones are absent from its copies; in checked studies, under half trace to an unresolved V gene, and the reason for the others is unknown. Here the sample has fewer than 25,000 clones; approximately 87% occur a single time. The biggest ten clones account for over 0.95% of the sample. This specimen was peripheral blood, taken before any cancer treatment. These TCRs come from a woman between 35 and 70 years old with stage I lung adenocarcinoma.

V usage is TRBV29-1 and J usage is TRBJ1-1; D is unclear. V was trimmed by 7 bases and J by 4 bases, leaving 7 bases between them. The CDR3 runs 10 residues. Germline values: CDR1 SQVTM, CDR2 ANQGSEA. CDR3: CSAYSTEAFF. The CDR3 DNA is TGCAGCGCTTACAGCACTGAAGCTTTCTTT.

The CDR3 region has the DNA TGTGCCAGCTCACCACAGAGGACGGTTGAAGCTTTCTTT. It specifies CASSPQRTVEAFF. The chain joins TRBV18 to TRBJ1-1; D gene unclear. The CDR3 spans 13 residues. Germline V gene data show CDR1 as KGHSH and CDR2 as LQKENI. V lost 1 base and J 7 bases, leaving 10 bases between the germline ends.